Below are 23 T cell receptor beta chains sequenced from a single sample in a study of blood T cell repertoires in COVID-19 (TCRdb year 2020). Library generation was performed with the immunoSEQ multiplex PCR assay. TCRdb's version of the immuneACCESS table is confined to in-frame rearrangements and falls short of the full clone set. An unresolved V gene accounts for under half of the shortfall where checked; the remainder is of unknown origin. This sample holds 250,000 to 400,000 clones; 90% were observed only once. Jointly, the top ten make up 2.9% of the sample. Sequencing was carried out using peripheral blood. These receptors came from a woman in her 30s with COVID-19, enrolled during active disease.

The genes are TRBV27 and TRBJ2-2, with 8 bases aligning to TRBD1. The CDR3 is made up of 14 amino acids. After removal of 8 bases from V and 2 bases from J, the junction contained 4 bases not matched to a gene. Germline lookup yields CDR1 MNHEY and CDR2 SMNVEV (reference sequence). CDR3 loop: CASQGALNTGELFF. In nucleotides, the CDR3 is TGTGCCAGCCAGGGGGCGCTAAACACCGGGGAGCTGTTTTTT.

The gene calls are TRBV28 and TRBJ1-5, with TRBD1 identical over 7 bases. Germline lookup yields CDR1 MDHEN and CDR2 SYDVKM. This CDR3 is built from 15 residues. V was pared by 3 bases and J by 6 bases, with 8 bases of the junction left unmatched. The CDR3 bases are TGTGCCAGCAGTTTCTGGACAGGTGGCCCTCAGCCCCAGCATTTT. This sequence encodes CASSFWTGGPQPQHF.

V and J are TRBV18 and TRBJ1-1; D remains unclear. V dropped 2 bases and J dropped 1 base, with 11 bases sitting between them. The germline V gene has CDR1 KGHSH and CDR2 LQKENI. This CDR3 has 15 amino acids. The CDR3 reads CASSPSYAGNTEAFF. CDR3 DNA: TGTGCCAGCTCACCAAGCTACGCAGGGAACACTGAAGCTTTCTTT.

The chain has TRBV5-1 and TRBJ2-3; D gene unclear. The length of the CDR3 is 13 residues. Germline CDR1 and CDR2: SGHRS and YFSETQ. V was cut by 2 bases and J by 2 bases, with 6 bases left in between. The CDR3 region is CASSFHYTDTQYF. DNA of the CDR3: TGCGCCAGCAGCTTCCACTACACAGATACGCAGTATTTT.

The rearrangement joins TRBV6-5 to TRBJ2-1, with TRBD1 matching 9 bases. Germline CDR1 reads MNHEY; CDR2 reads SVGAGI. This CDR3 region has 15 residues. V was clipped by 2 bases and J by 7 bases; unmatched bases: 6. The CDR3 here is CASSYGTGRRNEQFF. The CDR3, as DNA: TGTGCCAGCAGTTACGGGACAGGGAGACGGAATGAGCAGTTCTTC.

V gene TRBV19 combines with J gene TRBJ1-4; TRBD1 matches at 7 bases. This CDR3 contains 15 residues. Per germline, CDR1 LNHDA and CDR2 SQIVND (reference sequence). J was trimmed by 4 bases and V by 4 bases; bases with no gene match: 6. The CDR3 DNA reads TGTGCCAGTAGTACCCCGAGACAGGGTAATGAAAAACTGTTTTTT. Its translation: CASSTPRQGNEKLFF.

This sequence joins TRBV28 and TRBJ2-7, with 9 bases identical to TRBD1. CDR1 MDHEN and CDR2 SYDVKM come from the germline V gene. Losses at the gene ends were 3 bases for V and 0 bases for J; bases not matched to a gene: 6. There are 16 residues in the CDR3. In DNA form, the CDR3 reads TGTGCCAGCAGTTTGGTAGTGACAGGGGGCTCCTACGAGCAGTACTTC. Translation gives CASSLVVTGGSYEQYF.

J is TRBJ1-6 and V is TRBV30; D is unclear. Trimming took off 0 bases at V and 10 bases at J, with 13 bases between the two ends. CDR3 length equals 14 residues. Germline V gene lookup returns CDR1 GTSNPN and CDR2 SVGIG (reference sequence). The CDR3 DNA sequence: TGTGCCTGGAGTGTAATCGGGAAAGGGTCACCCCTCCACTTT. This translates into CAWSVIGKGSPLHF. Supplemented by reference TRBV30 and TRBJ1-6, the full variable domain reads SQTIHQWPATLVQPVGSPLSLECTVEGTSNPNLYWYRQAAGRGLQLLFYSVGIGQISSEVPQNLSASRPQDRQFILSSKKLLLSDSGFYLCAWSVIGKGSPLHFGNGTRLTVT.

The gene calls are TRBV5-1 and TRBJ1-3; TRBD1 might be the D (6 bases). With 5 bases removed from V and 0 bases from J, the gap between germline ends came to 15 bases. CDR1 is SGHRS and CDR2 is YFSETQ in the germline V gene. This CDR3 region has 16 residues. The CDR3 DNA sequence: TGCGCCAGCAGTTTAACGGGACAACTCTCTGGAAACACCATATATTTT. This gives the protein CASSLTGQLSGNTIYF.

CDR3 sequence: CASSPGVAGGGTQYF. The CDR3 bases are TGTGCCAGCAGCCCGGGGGTAGCGGGAGGTGGGACCCAGTACTTC. The chain is built from TRBV11-2 and TRBJ2-5, with TRBD2 matching 10 bases. Germline values: CDR1 SGHAT, CDR2 FQNNGV. The CDR3 totals 15 residues. Unmatched junction bases numbered 10, after V lost 5 bases and J lost 7 bases.

The rearrangement uses TRBV14 and TRBJ1-4; D not resolved. The CDR3 is 15 residues long. In germline, CDR1 is SGHDN, CDR2 FVKESK. The V end was cut by 4 bases, the J end by 7 bases, with 16 bases between. This CDR3 reads CASSPTGQATEKLFF. DNA for the CDR3: TGTGCCAGCAGCCCGACCGGCCAGGCGACTGAAAAACTGTTTTTT.

The rearrangement links TRBV7-2 to TRBJ2-1; 7 bases are a match to TRBD2. In germline, CDR1 is SGHTA, CDR2 FQGNSA. The CDR3 loop spans 13 amino acids. Germline trimming cut 2 bases from V and 9 bases from J; bases unmatched to any gene: 4. CDR3 protein: CASSLFERGEQFF. CDR3 bases: TGTGCCAGCAGCTTATTTGAGCGGGGTGAGCAGTTCTTC.

CDR3 sequence reads: CASSRGEVADGYTF. CDR3 sequence (DNA): TGTGCCAGCAGCAGGGGGGAGGTTGCGGATGGCTACACCTTC. This sequence joins TRBV7-9 and TRBJ1-2; D possibly corresponds to TRBD1 (6 bases). This CDR3 is 14 amino acids long. V dropped 5 bases and J dropped 6 bases, with 16 bases sitting between them. Germline V gene sequence: CDR1 SEHNR, CDR2 FQNEAQ (reference sequence).

This chain joins TRBV6-5 and TRBJ2-5; 14 nucleotides align to TRBD2. CDR3 length: 15 residues. The germline gives CDR1 MNHEY, CDR2 SVGAGI. Losses at the gene ends were 6 bases for V and 4 bases for J; bases not matched to a gene: 4. CDR3 protein: CASRRGLAGAETQYF. The CDR3 DNA sequence: TGTGCCAGCAGGCGGGGACTAGCGGGAGCAGAGACCCAGTACTTC.

J is TRBJ1-2 and V is TRBV30, with D tentatively TRBD1 (6 bases). Germline V gene lookup returns CDR1 GTSNPN and CDR2 SVGIG (reference sequence). The CDR3 runs 12 residues. V was pared by 2 bases and J by 7 bases, with 11 bases between. The CDR3 DNA is TGTGCCTGGAGTTTTACAGGGTCTGGCTACACCTTC. As protein: CAWSFTGSGYTF.

This chain joins TRBV6-5 and TRBJ2-7; D gene uncertain. This CDR3 contains 12 residues. Trimming stripped 8 bases from V and 7 bases from J, with 15 bases between. In germline, CDR1 is MNHEY, CDR2 SVGAGI. The CDR3 loop is CASPTPGQEQYF. CDR3 bases: TGTGCCAGCCCGACCCCAGGCCAAGAGCAGTACTTC.

The gene calls are TRBV7-9 and TRBJ2-2, with 8 positions matching TRBD2. With V trimmed by 5 bases and J by 0 bases, 5 bases remained unmatched. Looked up from germline, CDR1 is SEHNR and CDR2 is FQNEAQ (reference sequence). This CDR3 spans 16 amino acids. The CDR3 reads CASSPWTSSNTGELFF. The CDR3 coding sequence is TGTGCCAGCAGCCCATGGACTAGCTCGAACACCGGGGAGCTGTTTTTT.

The V and J genes are TRBV30 and TRBJ2-7, with D perhaps matching TRBD2 (6 bases). Germline V gene sequence: CDR1 GTSNPN, CDR2 SVGIG (reference sequence). CDR3 length: 12 residues. V shed 5 bases and J shed 2 bases, with 10 bases lying between them. The chain's CDR3 is CAWGTGTYEQYF. The DNA for the CDR3 is TGTGCCTGGGGGACTGGTACCTACGAGCAGTACTTC.

This clone has more than one count but fewer than ten. This rearrangement joins TRBV15 to TRBJ1-6; a possible D gene is TRBD1 (5 bases). The germline V gene has CDR1 LNHNV and CDR2 YYDKDF (reference sequence). The germline V and J ends were trimmed by 3 bases and 10 bases, with 13 bases remaining between them. CDR3 length: 14 amino acids. CDR3 sequence: CATSSDGGRSPLHF. The CDR3, as DNA: TGTGCCACCAGCAGTGATGGGGGGAGATCACCCCTCCACTTT.

V is TRBV19 and J is TRBJ2-6; TRBD1 agrees at 8 bases. Germline values: CDR1 LNHDA, CDR2 SQIVND (reference sequence). V lost 8 bases to trimming and J lost 0 bases; unmatched junction nucleotides: 6. The CDR3 totals 16 residues. CDR3 protein: CASGPGGRSGANVLTF. The CDR3 bases are TGTGCCAGTGGTCCAGGGGGCCGCTCTGGGGCCAACGTCCTGACTTTC.

The rearrangement uses TRBV20-1 and TRBJ1-1; a possible D gene is TRBD1 (5 bases). CDR3 length: 13 residues. The V end lost 3 bases, the J end lost 0 bases, and 8 bases lay between the germline ends. The germline gives CDR1 DFQATT, CDR2 SNEGSKA (reference sequence). For the CDR3, the DNA is TGCAGTGCTAGTCCCAGGGTGAACACTGAAGCTTTCTTT. It encodes CSASPRVNTEAFF.

The CDR3 spells CASSIEDSLNSPLHF. DNA of the CDR3: TGCGCCAGCAGCATCGAGGACAGCCTTAATTCACCCCTCCACTTT. J is TRBJ1-6 and V is TRBV5-1; possibly TRBD1 for D (6 bases). Trimming left V 4 bases short and J 6 bases short, with 14 bases between. Looked up from germline, CDR1 is SGHRS and CDR2 is YFSETQ. The CDR3 has 15 amino acids. Complete variable domain (other parts from reference TRBV5-1 and TRBJ1-6): KAGVTQTPRYLIKTRGQQVTLSCSPISGHRSVSWYQQTPGQGLQFLFEYFSETQRNKGNFPGRFSGRQFSNSRSEMNVSTLELGDSALYLCASSIEDSLNSPLHFGNGTRLTVT.

This clone has more than one count but fewer than ten. The chain recombines TRBV7-9 with TRBJ2-7; 12 bases line up with TRBD2. V lost 5 bases to trimming and J lost 3 bases; unmatched junction nucleotides: 2. The CDR3 covers 14 residues. CDR1 SEHNR and CDR2 FQNEAQ come from the germline V gene (reference sequence). This chain's CDR3 is CASSRTSGNYEQYF. The CDR3 DNA reads as TGTGCCAGCAGCCGGACTAGCGGGAACTACGAGCAGTACTTC.